The 27 T cell receptor beta chains in this list originate from one sample, sequenced in a study of blood T cells in healthy people across ages. Combining a sample-barcoded 5' primer with a J-beta primer mix, a second PCR ran for about 6 to 12 cycles. TCRdb processed the 5' RACE reads anew with MiXCR; each CDR3 protein has one entry. The table has about 650,000 distinct CDR3 sequences, roughly half seen once. Sequencing was performed on blood. The receptors derive from a woman over 75 in good health.

This chain uses TRBV5-5 with TRBJ1-4; TRBD1 aligns across 7 bases. Germline lookup yields CDR1 SGHKS and CDR2 YYEKEE (reference sequence). V gave up 4 bases and J gave up 8 bases; unmatched junction bases: 8. CDR3 length: 14 amino acids. CDR3 loop: CASSLGQLGEKLFF. The CDR3 DNA reads as TGTGCCAGCAGCCTGGGACAGCTGGGCGAAAAACTGTTTTTT.

The chain links TRBV7-3 to TRBJ2-3, with TRBD1 as a possible D gene (5 bases). This CDR3 region has 16 residues. The V end was cut by 2 bases, the J end by 5 bases, with 17 bases between. Per the germline V gene, CDR1 is SGHTA and CDR2 is FQGTGA. In DNA, the CDR3 is TGTGCCAGCAGCTTAGGGCTGACAGCGTCGGAAGATACGCAGTATTTT. The encoded protein is CASSLGLTASEDTQYF.

This clonotype has just a few counts. This chain connects TRBV5-6 to TRBJ1-1, with D possibly matching TRBD1 (6 bases). This CDR3 is 16 amino acids long. The V gene lost 0 bases and the J gene lost 3 bases, with 15 bases spanning the gap. Germline CDR1 SGHDT, CDR2 YYEEEE. Here the CDR3 DNA reads TGTGCCAGCAGCTTGGGGGGATCGGCAGGGGACACTGAAGCTTTCTTT. Protein product: CASSLGGSAGDTEAFF.

This sequence joins TRBV5-5 and TRBJ2-4, with D possibly TRBD1 on 6 matching bases. Judging by the DNA end, TRBJ2-5 fits better; the J call may be wrong. Germline CDR1 reads SGHKS; CDR2 reads YYEKEE (reference sequence). The CDR3 spans 12 residues. CDR3 protein: CASRAGVETQYF. In DNA form, the CDR3 reads TGTGCCAGCAGGGCAGGGGTGGAGACCCAGTACTTC.

Concerning this clonotype: A much bigger clone sits one base away, suggesting this may be a read error. This chain links TRBV5-1 with TRBJ2-7, with TRBD2 matching over 8 bases. CDR1 is SGHRS and CDR2 is YFSETQ in the germline V gene. V lost 0 bases, J lost 7 bases, and 24 bases stayed unmatched. This CDR3 has 20 residues. CDR3 amino acids: CASSLARGFYRAGVGNEQYF. The CDR3 nucleotides read TGCGCCAGCAGCTTGGCCAGGGGTTTCTACAGAGCGGGAGTCGGAAATGAGCAGTACTTC.

The V call is TRBV10-3, the J call TRBJ2-1; no firm D call. Between the trimmed V and J ends, which lost 3 bases and 0 bases, there was a span of 9 bases. CDR3 length equals 15 residues. The germline CDR1 and CDR2 sequences are ENHRY and SYGVKD. CDR3 sequence reads: CAISDPGSSYNEQFF. The CDR3 nucleotides read TGTGCCATCAGTGACCCTGGCAGCTCCTACAATGAGCAGTTCTTC.

The chain couples TRBV7-2 to TRBJ1-5; no clear D gene. V lost 1 base, J lost 3 bases, and 7 bases lay in between. Germline V CDR1 and CDR2: SGHTA, FQGNSA. The CDR3 consists of 14 residues. This chain's CDR3 is CASSLVGVNQPQHF. The CDR3, as DNA: TGTGCCAGCAGCTTAGTGGGCGTCAATCAGCCCCAGCATTTT.

The chain carries TRBV20-1 and TRBJ1-6; the D is unclear. There are 15 residues in the CDR3. Germline CDR1 is DFQATT and CDR2 is SNEGSKA (reference sequence). V was trimmed by 3 bases and J by 2 bases, leaving 11 bases between them. CDR3 protein: CSASVSGTYNSPLHF. The CDR3 region has the DNA TGCAGTGCTAGTGTTTCCGGGACCTATAATTCACCCCTCCACTTT.

The V gene is TRBV11-1, the J gene TRBJ2-3; D is possibly TRBD1 (6 bases). The V and J ends lost 1 base and 2 bases respectively, with 16 bases between them. Germline V lookup: CDR1 SGHAT, CDR2 FQDESV (reference sequence). The CDR3 length is 17 residues. CDR3 nucleotide sequence: TGTGCCAGCAGCTTAGGACCCCTTTCAGGGGCCACAGATACGCAGTATTTT. It translates to CASSLGPLSGATDTQYF.

About this clonotype itself: Its ends do not fully match the called genes, so a read error is possible. The chain employs TRBV29-1 and TRBJ1-1; possible D gene TRBD1, 6 bases. CDR1 and CDR2 (germline): SQVTM, ANQGSEA. This CDR3 contains 13 residues. The CDR3 DNA follows: TGCGGCGTTGAGGAACAGGGCAACACTGAAGCTTTCTTT. It translates to CGVEEQGNTEAFF.

This chain joins TRBV18 and TRBJ2-7, with D possibly TRBD1 on 5 matching bases. CDR1 and CDR2 from the germline V gene are KGHSH and LQKENI. Trimming removed 0 bases at V and 3 bases at J, with 9 bases between. The CDR3 sequence is 14 residues long. The CDR3, as DNA: TGTGCCAGCTCACCACCTTCAGGGTACTACGAGCAGTACTTC. It is translated as CASSPPSGYYEQYF.

In this sample, this clonotype turned up once. This chain links TRBV14 with TRBJ2-1; 7 positions match TRBD2. The CDR3 loop spans 13 amino acids. Germline V gene data show CDR1 as SGHDN and CDR2 as FVKESK. After removal of 6 bases from V and 9 bases from J, the junction contained 8 bases not matched to a gene. The chain's CDR3 is CASREGGPTEQFF. As DNA, the CDR3 is TGTGCCAGCAGGGAGGGAGGGCCCACTGAGCAGTTCTTC.

This clonotype was observed many times. This chain links TRBV7-8 with TRBJ2-7; 7 bases fit TRBD2. Germline CDR1 is SGHVS and CDR2 is FQNEAQ. Trimming cost V 3 bases and J 4 bases; bases outside gene matches: 6. CDR3 size: 14 residues. CDR3 bases: TGTGCCAGCAGCTTCTCCGGGACTACTTACGAGCAGTACTTC. Translation gives CASSFSGTTYEQYF.

The rearrangement joins TRBV2 to TRBJ2-3; D perhaps matches TRBD1 (5 bases). The CDR3 sequence is 13 residues long. Germline CDR1 is SNHLY and CDR2 is FYNNEI. Between the trimmed V and J ends, which lost 8 bases and 4 bases, there was a span of 13 bases. The CDR3 spells CASCRVLADTQYF. The CDR3 DNA reads as TGTGCCAGCTGCAGGGTTCTGGCAGATACGCAGTATTTT.

The chain links TRBV5-1 to TRBJ1-4; 7 bases map to TRBD1. V lost 3 bases, J lost 2 bases, and 4 bases stayed unmatched. The CDR3 totals 15 residues. The V gene's germline CDR1 is SGHRS and CDR2 YFSETQ. Here the CDR3 DNA reads TGCGCCAGCAGCTCTACAGGGGTTACTAATGAAAAACTGTTTTTT. Residues: CASSSTGVTNEKLFF.

This rearrangement joins TRBV10-3 to TRBJ1-1, with 7 positions matching TRBD1. The germline CDR1 and CDR2 sequences are ENHRY and SYGVKD. J gave up 5 bases and V 6 bases, and 12 bases lay outside the gene matches. The CDR3 length is 15 residues. The CDR3 protein is CAIRTPRGEGTEAFF. CDR3 DNA: TGTGCCATCAGGACCCCCAGGGGGGAGGGTACTGAAGCTTTCTTT.

The chain couples TRBV5-5 to TRBJ2-7; D perhaps matches TRBD1 (5 bases). V lost 0 bases and J 9 bases, leaving 10 bases between the germline ends. The CDR3 loop spans 12 amino acids. Germline V lookup: CDR1 SGHKS, CDR2 YYEKEE (reference sequence). CDR3: CASSLAGIGQYF. The CDR3 DNA is TGTGCCAGCAGCTTGGCAGGGATAGGGCAGTACTTC.

This clonotype was seen at least ten times. The rearrangement uses TRBV5-1 and TRBJ2-3; maybe TRBD1 (6 bases). The CDR3 spans 16 residues. From germline, CDR1 is SGHRS and CDR2 YFSETQ. With 3 bases removed from V and 2 bases from J, the gap between germline ends came to 16 bases. The CDR3 sequence: CASSSSPGAATDTQYF. CDR3 coding DNA: TGCGCCAGCAGCTCCTCCCCAGGGGCGGCCACAGATACGCAGTATTTT.

The chain recombines TRBV7-2 with TRBJ2-3; the match to TRBD1 covers 7 bases. The germline CDR1 and CDR2 sequences are SGHTA and FQGNSA. The CDR3 has 14 amino acids. V shed 5 bases, J shed 3 bases, and the junction held 5 bases outside the gene matches. The CDR3 sequence is CASSRETGTDTQYF. CDR3 nucleotides: TGTGCCAGCAGCCGAGAGACAGGGACAGATACGCAGTATTTT.

The J gene is TRBJ2-1, the V gene TRBV28, with TRBD2 matching over 8 bases. Germline trimming cut 5 bases from V and 1 base from J; bases unmatched to any gene: 10. This CDR3 comprises 17 residues. CDR1 and CDR2 (germline): MDHEN, SYDVKM. This chain's CDR3 is CASSRTYGTSSYNEQFF. The DNA of the CDR3 is TGTGCCAGCAGTCGAACATACGGGACTAGTTCCTACAATGAGCAGTTCTTC.

J is TRBJ1-2 and V is TRBV12-3 or TRBV12-4, with TRBD1 identical over 10 bases. V shed 5 bases, J shed 8 bases, and the junction held 5 bases outside the gene matches. The CDR3 sequence is 13 residues long. CDR3 amino acids: CASSKDRGHGYTF. The CDR3 DNA reads TGTGCCAGCAGTAAAGACAGGGGGCACGGCTACACCTTC.

This clonotype was picked up one time. The chain has TRBV3-1 and TRBJ1-3; D is unresolved. V was cut by 1 base and J by 4 bases, with 11 bases left in between. In germline, CDR1 is LGHDT, CDR2 YNNKEL (reference sequence). This CDR3 comprises 15 residues. The CDR3 here is CASSQVVTAGNTIYF. CDR3 coding DNA: TGTGCCAGCAGCCAAGTCGTCACAGCGGGAAACACCATATATTTT.

This clonotype was detected a few times. CDR3 sequence: CASSLGAGGPYTEAFF. The DNA of the CDR3 is TGCGCCAGCAGCTTGGGGGCCGGGGGGCCGTACACTGAAGCTTTCTTT. This chain uses TRBV5-1 with TRBJ1-1, with D possibly being TRBD1 (6 bases). The CDR3 spans 16 residues. Germline CDR1 is SGHRS and CDR2 is YFSETQ. Trimming left V 0 bases short and J 3 bases short, with 15 bases between.

The chain is built from TRBV29-1 and TRBJ2-5, with D uncertain. The end of the DNA fits TRBJ2-7 better, so the J call may be wrong. Germline V CDR1 and CDR2: SQVTM, ANQGSEA. This CDR3 is built from 12 residues. In DNA form, the CDR3 reads TGCAGCGTTGAAGGTCTCCAAGACGAGCAGTACTTC. Translating gives CSVEGLQDEQYF.

This clonotype was detected only a few times. The rearrangement uses TRBV2 and TRBJ2-2; possible D gene TRBD1, 6 bases. This CDR3 is 14 amino acids long. CDR1 and CDR2 (germline): SNHLY, FYNNEI. Trimming cost V 7 bases and J 1 base, with 10 bases left between them. The CDR3 reads CASTLTGNTGELFF. As DNA, the CDR3 is TGTGCCAGCACCTTGACAGGGAACACCGGGGAGCTGTTTTTT.

This chain joins TRBV20-1 and TRBJ2-1, with unresolved D. The DNA end favors TRBJ2-7, so the J call may be wrong. Germline-derived CDR1 and CDR2 are DFQATT and SNEGSKA (reference sequence). The length of the CDR3 is 14 residues. The DNA of the CDR3 is TGCAGTGCTATCGGCAGGAGCTCCTACAATGAGCAGTACTTC. Protein: CSAIGRSSYNEQYF.

This sequence joins TRBV4-1 and TRBJ2-1; possibly TRBD2 for D (5 bases). CDR1 and CDR2 from the germline V gene are MGHRA and YSYEKL. V lost 4 bases and J lost 7, with 17 bases in between. CDR3 length equals 15 residues. This chain's CDR3 is CASSPSGATQNEQFF. The CDR3 nucleotides are TGCGCCAGCAGCCCCAGCGGAGCAACCCAAAATGAGCAGTTCTTC.